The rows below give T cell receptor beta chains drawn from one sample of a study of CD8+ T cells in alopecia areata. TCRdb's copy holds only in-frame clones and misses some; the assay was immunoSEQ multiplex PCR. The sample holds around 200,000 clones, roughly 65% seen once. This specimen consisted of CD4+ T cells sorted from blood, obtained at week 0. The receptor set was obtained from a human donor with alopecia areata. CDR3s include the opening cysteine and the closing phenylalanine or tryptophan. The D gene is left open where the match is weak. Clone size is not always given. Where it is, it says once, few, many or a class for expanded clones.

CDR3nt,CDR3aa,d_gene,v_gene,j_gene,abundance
TGCAGCGTTTATAAGGGGGATCGGGAGACCCAGTACTTC,CSVYKGDRETQYF,NA,TRBV29-1,TRBJ2-5,NA
TGTGCCAGCAGCGCCCCTAGCGGGGGGATCTACAATGAGCAGTTCTTC,CASSAPSGGIYNEQFF,TRBD2,TRBV7-6,TRBJ2-1,NA
TGTGCCAGCAGTAACCCATTATACCCCGGGGAGCTGTTTTTT,CASSNPLYPGELFF,NA,TRBV6-6,TRBJ2-2,few
TGTGCCAGCAGCCCTTGGGGGGCAGGGTCCTTCAATGAGCAGTTCTTC,CASSPWGAGSFNEQFF,NA,TRBV7-2,TRBJ2-1,NA
TGTGCCAGCAGCCTCGGTACCCTAAAAGAGACCCAGTACTTC,CASSLGTLKETQYF,NA,TRBV28,TRBJ2-5,few
TGTGCCTGGAGTGACCGGGACAGGTTGACCGGGGAGCTGTTTTTT,CAWSDRDRLTGELFF,TRBD1,TRBV30,TRBJ2-2,NA
TGCAGCGTTGAAGGCTTAACCGGGTCCCCCCCCGGGGCCAACGTCCTGACTTTC,CSVEGLTGSPPGANVLTF,NA,TRBV29-1,TRBJ2-6,NA
TGTGCCAGCAGTATTCCGGGGCACAATTCACCCCTCCACTTT,CASSIPGHNSPLHF,NA,TRBV25-1,TRBJ1-6,once
TGCAGCGTTGAGCGCAGGGAGAACACTGAAGCTTTCTTT,CSVERRENTEAFF,NA,TRBV29-1,TRBJ1-1,NA
TGTGCCAGCGTCCCGGGGCTCAATCAGCCCCAGCATTTT,CASVPGLNQPQHF,NA,TRBV6-6,TRBJ1-5,NA
TGCGCCAGCAGCCAAGATTTTAGGAACACCGGGGAGCTGTTTTTT,CASSQDFRNTGELFF,NA,TRBV4-3,TRBJ2-2,NA
TGTGCCAGCAGCCTCAATCCGACAGTAAATTCACCCCTCCACTTT,CASSLNPTVNSPLHF,NA,TRBV9,TRBJ1-6,NA
TGCAGCGTTCCGGGACAATCCCTCTCTGGGGCCAACGTCCTGACTTTC,CSVPGQSLSGANVLTF,NA,TRBV29-1,TRBJ2-6,few
TGTGCCAGCAGCGCGGGCTCCGACAGGGGTTTGGGCTACACCTTC,CASSAGSDRGLGYTF,TRBD1,TRBV9,TRBJ1-2,few
TGTGCCAGCAGCCCACGTAGCGGGGGAAATTTAAATGAGCAGTTCTTC,CASSPRSGGNLNEQFF,TRBD2,TRBV7-2,TRBJ2-1,NA
TGCGCCAGCAGCTTGATTTCGGAATCACCCCTCCACTTT,CASSLISESPLHF,NA,TRBV5-1,TRBJ1-6,NA
TGTGCCTGGACCAAGGGTTGGACAGGGGTAACCGGGGAGCTGTTTTTT,CAWTKGWTGVTGELFF,TRBD1,TRBV30,TRBJ2-2,few
TGTGCCAGCAGCCACGGAAGGGGACTAATTGGGTTCTTC,CASSHGRGLIGFF,TRBD2,TRBV14,TRBJ2-1,NA
TGTGCCAGCAGTTACTCGTTATCTGGATATGGCTACACCTTC,CASSYSLSGYGYTF,NA,TRBV6-5,TRBJ1-2,NA
TGCAGCGTCGACACAGGTTACACCGGGGAGCTGTTTTTT,CSVDTGYTGELFF,NA,TRBV29-1,TRBJ2-2,NA
TGCAGCGGAGCGTCGGACTATGGGTATGGCTACACCTTC,CSGASDYGYGYTF,NA,TRBV29-1,TRBJ1-2,NA
TGTGCCAGCAGCTTAGGGGTTTATGGCTACACCTTC,CASSLGVYGYTF,NA,TRBV11-3,TRBJ1-2,once
TGTGCCTGGAGCCGAGACGGCTATCAGCCCCAGCATTTT,CAWSRDGYQPQHF,NA,TRBV30,TRBJ1-5,NA
TGCGCCAGCAGCTCTCCGGGACGCAAAACCTACGAGCAGTACTTC,CASSSPGRKTYEQYF,NA,TRBV4-1,TRBJ2-7,NA
TGCAGCGTTGAAGAACTAGCGGGGCTAGTACAAGAGACCCAGTACTTC,CSVEELAGLVQETQYF,TRBD2,TRBV29-1,TRBJ2-5,once
TGCGCCAGCAGCCAAGCTCTTCCGAATACGCAGTATTTT,CASSQALPNTQYF,NA,TRBV4-3,TRBJ2-3,few
TGTGCCTGGAGAAGCGGACGGGAAGCCCCCTATGGCTACACCTTC,CAWRSGREAPYGYTF,NA,TRBV30,TRBJ1-2,NA
TGTGCCAGCAGTTACCCCAGTGGGCAGTCCTACGAGCAGTACTTC,CASSYPSGQSYEQYF,NA,TRBV6-5,TRBJ2-7,NA
TGCAGCGTCGTAGCGACCACAGATACGCAGTATTTT,CSVVATTDTQYF,NA,TRBV29-1,TRBJ2-3,few
TGCGCCAGCAGCGACACGAACACTGAAGCTTTCTTT,CASSDTNTEAFF,NA,TRBV5-1,TRBJ1-1,NA
TGCGCCAGCAGCCAAGGGACAGCCTATGGCTACACCTTC,CASSQGTAYGYTF,NA,TRBV4-3,TRBJ1-2,NA
TGCAGCGTTGGTGCGTACAATGAGCAGTTCTTC,CSVGAYNEQFF,NA,TRBV29-1,TRBJ2-1,once
TGTGCCTGCTCAGAGGGAGCTTTCTTT,CACSEGAFF,NA,TRBV30,TRBJ1-1,NA
TGTGCCAGCAGCTTACACGGGGGCCACTCCTACAATGAGCAGTTCTTC,CASSLHGGHSYNEQFF,NA,TRBV11-1,TRBJ2-1,NA
TGTGCCTGGAGTGTAGGGACAGTTTTTTCACCCCTCCACTTT,CAWSVGTVFSPLHF,TRBD1,TRBV30,TRBJ1-6,NA
TGTGCCTGGAGTGTACGCAGGGGGCACTCACCCCTCCACTTT,CAWSVRRGHSPLHF,TRBD1,TRBV30,TRBJ1-6,NA
TGCAGCACGGCTAGCGGTTTTCACAGGGATGAGCAGTTCTTC,CSTASGFHRDEQFF,NA,TRBV29-1,TRBJ2-1,NA
TGTGCCTGGAGTCGGCACGAGGAAAAACTGTTTTTT,CAWSRHEEKLFF,NA,TRBV30,TRBJ1-4,NA
TGTGCCAGCAGCACCTCGACAGGGGCAGATACGCAGTATTTT,CASSTSTGADTQYF,TRBD1,TRBV7-3,TRBJ2-3,NA
TGTGCCTGGACCCCCAAGACAGGGGATGGCCGCAATGAGCAGTTCTTC,CAWTPKTGDGRNEQFF,TRBD1,TRBV30,TRBJ2-1,NA
TGTGCCTGCAGGGTAACGAACACTGAAGCTTTCTTT,CACRVTNTEAFF,NA,TRBV30,TRBJ1-1,NA
TGTGCCAGCAGCTTGTCGGTCGGGACCCAAGAGACCCAGTACTTC,CASSLSVGTQETQYF,NA,TRBV5-6,TRBJ2-5,NA
TGCAGCGTTGGGTCCGATACGCAGTATTTT,CSVGSDTQYF,NA,TRBV29-1,TRBJ2-3,few
TGCAGCGTTGATACCGGGCGGTCCACAGATACGCAGTATTTT,CSVDTGRSTDTQYF,NA,TRBV29-1,TRBJ2-3,NA
TGTGCCTGGAGCTCTAGCGGGGCAGATACGCAGTATTTT,CAWSSSGADTQYF,TRBD2,TRBV30,TRBJ2-3,once
TGTGCCAGCACCTTAGGTGGGGTAGGCTCACCCCTCCACTTT,CASTLGGVGSPLHF,NA,TRBV25-1,TRBJ1-6,NA
TGCGCCAGCAGCCTTAGCGGGGGCCACAATGAGCAGTTCTTC,CASSLSGGHNEQFF,TRBD2,TRBV4-3,TRBJ2-1,NA
TGCAGCGCGATGGGGGGAGGCACTAATGAAAAACTGTTTTTT,CSAMGGGTNEKLFF,NA,TRBV29-1,TRBJ1-4,NA
TGCGCCAGCAGCCGAGCAAACACGGGTCTGAACACTGAAGCTTTCTTT,CASSRANTGLNTEAFF,NA,TRBV5-1,TRBJ1-1,NA
TGTGCCAGCAGTGAAGCGGAGGGGGGACTAGCGGTCCCCCAGTACTTC,CASSEAEGGLAVPQYF,TRBD2,TRBV2,TRBJ2-5,NA
TGCAGCGTTCGGGACAGCAACTACGAGCAGTACTTC,CSVRDSNYEQYF,TRBD1,TRBV29-1,TRBJ2-7,NA
TGTGCCAGCAGCCCGGACAGGGGCGGGGGAGAGCAGTACTTC,CASSPDRGGGEQYF,TRBD1,TRBV7-2,TRBJ2-7,few
TGTGCCAGCAGCCAACGGAACACCAGGGGTGGCTACACCTTC,CASSQRNTRGGYTF,NA,TRBV14,TRBJ1-2,few
TGTGCCAGCAGTAGAGGGACTGAAGCTTTCTTT,CASSRGTEAFF,NA,TRBV6-5,TRBJ1-1,NA
TGTGCCAGTAGTATGGCCCGGGGTGGTTTAGGGGAGCAGTTCTTC,CASSMARGGLGEQFF,NA,TRBV19,TRBJ2-1,NA